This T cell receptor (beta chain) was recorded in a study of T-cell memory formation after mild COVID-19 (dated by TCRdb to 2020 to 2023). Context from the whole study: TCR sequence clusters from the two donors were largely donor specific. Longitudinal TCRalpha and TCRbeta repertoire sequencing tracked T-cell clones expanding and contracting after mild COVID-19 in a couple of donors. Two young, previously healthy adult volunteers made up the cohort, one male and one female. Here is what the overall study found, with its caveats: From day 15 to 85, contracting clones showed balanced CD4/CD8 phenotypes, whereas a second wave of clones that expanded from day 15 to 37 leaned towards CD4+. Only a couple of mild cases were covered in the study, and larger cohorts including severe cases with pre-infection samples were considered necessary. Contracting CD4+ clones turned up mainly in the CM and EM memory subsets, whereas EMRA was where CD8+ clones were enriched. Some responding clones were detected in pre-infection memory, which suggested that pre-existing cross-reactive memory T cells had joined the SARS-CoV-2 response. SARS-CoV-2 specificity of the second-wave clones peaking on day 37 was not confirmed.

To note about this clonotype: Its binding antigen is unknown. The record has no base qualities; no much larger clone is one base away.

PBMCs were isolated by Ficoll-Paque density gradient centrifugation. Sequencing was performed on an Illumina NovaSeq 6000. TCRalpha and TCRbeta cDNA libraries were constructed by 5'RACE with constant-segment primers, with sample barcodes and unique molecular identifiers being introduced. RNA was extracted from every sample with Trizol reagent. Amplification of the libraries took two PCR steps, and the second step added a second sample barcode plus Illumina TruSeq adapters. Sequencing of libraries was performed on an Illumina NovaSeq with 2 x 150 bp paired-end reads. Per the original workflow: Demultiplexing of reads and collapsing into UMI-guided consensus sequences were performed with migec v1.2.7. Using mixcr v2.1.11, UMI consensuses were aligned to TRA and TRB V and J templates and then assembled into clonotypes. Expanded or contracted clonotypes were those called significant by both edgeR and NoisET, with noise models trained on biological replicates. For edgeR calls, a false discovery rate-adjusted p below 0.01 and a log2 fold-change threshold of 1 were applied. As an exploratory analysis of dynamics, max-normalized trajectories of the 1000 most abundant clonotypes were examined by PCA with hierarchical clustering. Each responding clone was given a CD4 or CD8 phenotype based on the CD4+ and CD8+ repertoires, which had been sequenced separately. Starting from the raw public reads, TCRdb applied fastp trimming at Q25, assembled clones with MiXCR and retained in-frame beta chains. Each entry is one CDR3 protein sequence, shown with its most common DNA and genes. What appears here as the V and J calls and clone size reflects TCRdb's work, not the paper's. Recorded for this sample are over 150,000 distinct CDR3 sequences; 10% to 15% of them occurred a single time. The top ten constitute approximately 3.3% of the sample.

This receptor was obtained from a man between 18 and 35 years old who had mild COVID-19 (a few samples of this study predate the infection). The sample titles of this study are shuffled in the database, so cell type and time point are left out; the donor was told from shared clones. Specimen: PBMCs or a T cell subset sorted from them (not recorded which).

The nucleotide sequence reads as follows: TGTGCCAGCAGTGTAGGGGGTTTCGGCACCGGGGAGCTGTTTTTT. It encodes CASSVGGFGTGELFF. The rearrangement combines TRBV2 with TRBJ2-2; the D gene is perhaps TRBD1, on 6 matching bases. The junction carries 13 bases between V and J, which are trimmed by 4 bases and 4 bases respectively. As encoded in the germline V gene, CDR1 is SNHLY while CDR2 is FYNNEI. Its CDR3 holds 15 amino acids, cysteine through phenylalanine. The kept DNA is CDR3 alone, 45 bases in frame from the first base.